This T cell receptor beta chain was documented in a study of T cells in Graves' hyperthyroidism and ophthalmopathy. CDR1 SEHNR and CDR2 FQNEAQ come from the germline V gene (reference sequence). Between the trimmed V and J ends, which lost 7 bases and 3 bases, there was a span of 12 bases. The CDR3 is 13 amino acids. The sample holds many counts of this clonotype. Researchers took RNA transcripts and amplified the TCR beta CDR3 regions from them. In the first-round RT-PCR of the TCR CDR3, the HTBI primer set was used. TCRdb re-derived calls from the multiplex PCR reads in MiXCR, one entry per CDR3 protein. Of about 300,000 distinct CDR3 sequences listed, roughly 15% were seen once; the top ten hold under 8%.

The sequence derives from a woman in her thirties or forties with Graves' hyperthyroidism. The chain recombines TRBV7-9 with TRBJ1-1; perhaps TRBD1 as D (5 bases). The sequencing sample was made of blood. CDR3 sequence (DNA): TGTGCCAGCACTCGGAGGGGTGACACTGAAGCTTTCTTT. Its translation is CASTRRGDTEAFF.